This entry describes one T cell receptor beta chain. The assay was immunoSEQ multiplex PCR, and TCRdb's table has in-frame clones only and misses some. The sample includes 2 million to 3 million clones, 80% to 95% of them seen just once. V lost 0 bases and J 4 bases, leaving 23 bases between the germline ends. The CDR3 has 18 residues. The germline V gene encodes CDR1 SGHRS and CDR2 YFSETQ. The sample comes from a study of shared clonotypes between healthy human individuals. The clonotype was recovered from a man in his late teens or twenties in good health. Some clones in this sample may be carry-over from other donors' samples. The specimen sequenced was naive CD4+ T cells from PBMCs. Subset given: CD45RA+ positively selected. The V call is TRBV5-1, the J call TRBJ2-7, with D maybe TRBD1 (7 bases). Written as DNA, the CDR3 is TGCGCCAGCAGCTTGGACTTCGCGGGACAGTTCGTGGCATACGAGCAGTACTTC. It codes for CASSLDFAGQFVAYEQYF.